The 18 T cell receptor beta chains below all came from one sample that was sequenced in a study of T cells in localized non-small cell lung cancer. Clones were read by immunoSEQ multiplex PCR, and TCRdb kept only the in-frame ones, dropping some. The sample lists about 19,000 clones, 80% to 95% seen once, with 4% to 5% in the top ten. Sample: peripheral blood, taken before any cancer treatment. These receptor sequences come from a male donor older than 55 with stage I squamous cell lung carcinoma.

This chain connects TRBV19 to TRBJ2-2; 7 bases agree with TRBD2. J gave up 6 bases and V 5 bases, and 12 bases lay outside the gene matches. Per germline, CDR1 LNHDA and CDR2 SQIVND (reference sequence). There are 16 residues in the CDR3. The CDR3: CASSLGEGRRAGELFF. DNA of the CDR3: TGTGCCAGTAGTCTAGGGGAGGGTCGGAGGGCCGGGGAGCTGTTTTTT. Filled out from reference TRBV19 and TRBJ2-2, the complete variable domain reads DGGITQSPKYLFRKEGQNVTLSCEQNLNHDAMYWYRQDPGQGLRLIYYSQIVNDFQKGDIAEGYSVSREKKESFPLTVTSAQKNPTAFYLCASSLGEGRRAGELFFGEGSRLTVL.

V and J are TRBV7-6 and TRBJ2-2; possibly TRBD1 or TRBD2 for D (5 bases each). Trimming cost V 1 base and J 1 base, with 13 bases left between them. The germline V gene encodes CDR1 SGHVS and CDR2 FNYEAQ. This CDR3 contains 17 residues. In DNA form, the CDR3 reads TGTGCCAGCAGCTTAGGGGGGTCGACTTGGAACACCGGGGAGCTGTTTTTT. Its protein product is CASSLGGSTWNTGELFF.

V gene TRBV4-2 combines with J gene TRBJ2-6; 8 bases map to TRBD1. This CDR3 spans 21 amino acids. The trim removed 8 bases at V and 0 bases at J, leaving 21 bases unmatched. Germline V CDR1 and CDR2: LGHNA, YNFKEQ. The CDR3 sequence is CASGPRPSGTGPFSGANVLTF. As DNA, the CDR3 is TGTGCCAGCGGCCCGAGACCTTCCGGGACAGGACCTTTCTCTGGGGCCAACGTCCTGACTTTC.

The chain combines TRBV5-5 with TRBJ1-1; 9 bases fit TRBD1. Trimming cost V 4 bases and J 4 bases; bases outside gene matches: 8. There are 15 residues in the CDR3. The germline V gene encodes CDR1 SGHKS and CDR2 YYEKEE (reference sequence). CDR3 sequence reads: CASSQTGGGGTEAFF. CDR3 in DNA: TGTGCCAGCAGCCAAACAGGGGGCGGTGGCACTGAAGCTTTCTTT.

The chain combines TRBV30 with TRBJ1-5; tentative D call: TRBD1 (6 bases). This CDR3 comprises 13 residues. The V end was cut by 3 bases, the J end by 7 bases, with 13 bases between. Germline V gene data show CDR1 as GTSNPN and CDR2 as SVGIG (reference sequence). The CDR3 nucleotides are TGTGCCTGGAGCGGGGCAGGGGAACAGCCCCAGCATTTT. Encoded protein: CAWSGAGEQPQHF.

This chain links TRBV4-3 with TRBJ2-5, with 11 bases fitting TRBD2. This CDR3 is built from 15 residues. CDR1 is LGHNA and CDR2 is YSLEER in the germline V gene. J lost 4 bases, V lost 4 bases, and 5 bases had no gene match. Here the CDR3 reads CASSRAGTSGETQYF. CDR3 coding DNA: TGCGCCAGCAGCCGCGCTGGGACTAGCGGAGAGACCCAGTACTTC.

The CDR3 nucleotides are TGTGCCAGCAATAAGAGTCGTTTCTCTGGAAACACCATATATTTT. The encoded protein is CASNKSRFSGNTIYF. The chain combines TRBV28 with TRBJ1-3; D gene ambiguous. CDR3 length equals 15 residues. V was shortened by 7 bases and J by 0 bases, with 13 bases between the two germline ends. Germline CDR1 and CDR2: MDHEN and SYDVKM.

The chain carries TRBV20-1 and TRBJ2-7; the D is unclear. The V end lost 3 bases, the J end lost 9 bases, and 12 bases lay between the germline ends. Germline V gives CDR1 DFQATT, CDR2 SNEGSKA (reference sequence). This CDR3 spans 11 amino acids. The CDR3 sequence is CSASWAGRQYF. DNA for the CDR3: TGCAGTGCTAGTTGGGCAGGCCGGCAGTACTTC.

The V and J genes are TRBV5-1 and TRBJ2-3; possible D gene TRBD1, 6 bases. The germline gives CDR1 SGHRS, CDR2 YFSETQ. V was shortened by 1 base and J by 2 bases, with 8 bases between the two germline ends. CDR3 length: 14 amino acids. The CDR3 bases are TGCGCCAGCAGCTTGCAGGGGACCACAGATACGCAGTATTTT. Its translation is CASSLQGTTDTQYF.

This chain uses TRBV7-3 with TRBJ2-1; D is possibly TRBD1 or TRBD2 (5 bases each). There are 15 residues in the CDR3. Looked up from germline, CDR1 is SGHTA and CDR2 is FQGTGA. The V end lost 0 bases, the J end lost 4 bases, and 10 bases lay between the germline ends. The CDR3 sequence is CASSLTSGQYNEQFF. The DNA for the CDR3 is TGTGCCAGCAGCTTAACGTCGGGGCAGTACAATGAGCAGTTCTTC.

This clone was seen a handful of times. The chain couples TRBV30 to TRBJ1-2, with TRBD1 as a possible D gene (6 bases). CDR3 length equals 12 residues. Trimming stripped 4 bases from V and 8 bases from J, with 14 bases between. Per germline, CDR1 GTSNPN and CDR2 SVGIG (reference sequence). The CDR3 protein is CAWNARGKGYTF. In nucleotides, the CDR3 is TGTGCCTGGAATGCTAGGGGGAAGGGCTACACCTTC.

The rearrangement uses TRBV11-3 and TRBJ2-3; D is possibly TRBD2 (6 bases). Germline CDR1 SGHNT, CDR2 YENEEA. V shed 5 bases and J shed 6 bases, with 12 bases lying between them. CDR3 length: 13 residues. The CDR3: CASSPYGGDTQYF. For the CDR3, the DNA is TGTGCCAGCAGCCCCTACGGGGGTGATACGCAGTATTTT.

The V gene is TRBV30, the J gene TRBJ2-7, with D perhaps assigned TRBD1 or TRBD2 (5 bases each). This CDR3 spans 15 amino acids. V was pared by 8 bases and J by 0 bases, with 20 bases between. The germline V gene has CDR1 GTSNPN and CDR2 SVGIG (reference sequence). As DNA, the CDR3 is TGTGCCCCCTCGGCCCGGGACCGGAGCTCCTACGAGCAGTACTTC. Translation: CAPSARDRSSYEQYF.

The chain combines TRBV5-1 with TRBJ2-7, with 7 bases aligning to TRBD2. Germline trimming cut 1 base from V and 6 bases from J; bases unmatched to any gene: 10. CDR1 is SGHRS, CDR2 YFSETQ, per germline. The CDR3 length is 15 residues. The CDR3 nucleotides are TGCGCCAGCAGCTTGTTCGCGGGAGAAGGGAGCGAGCAGTACTTC. This gives the protein CASSLFAGEGSEQYF.

The chain joins TRBV10-3 to TRBJ1-5; D gene unclear. CDR3 length: 15 amino acids. Trimming removed 0 bases from V and 2 bases from J, with 8 bases in between. From germline, CDR1 is ENHRY and CDR2 SYGVKD. CDR3 in amino acids: CAISESGPGNQPQHF. The CDR3 coding sequence is TGTGCCATCAGTGAGTCCGGACCTGGCAATCAGCCCCAGCATTTT.

V is TRBV10-3 and J is TRBJ2-6; a weak D match, TRBD1 (5 bases). The CDR3 covers 16 residues. Between the trimmed V and J ends, which lost 0 bases and 0 bases, there was a span of 6 bases. Germline CDR1 is ENHRY and CDR2 is SYGVKD. The CDR3 loop is CAISESDISGANVLTF. In DNA, the CDR3 is TGTGCCATCAGTGAGTCGGACATCTCTGGGGCCAACGTCCTGACTTTC.

This chain joins TRBV18 and TRBJ2-7; 12 positions agree with TRBD2. V shed 2 bases and J 6 bases; nucleotides not matched to a gene: 8. The CDR3 has 16 amino acids. CDR1 and CDR2 (germline): KGHSH, LQKENI. The CDR3 bases are TGTGCCAGCTCACCAGGACTAGCGGGATCTTCAGGCGAGCAGTACTTC. This encodes CASSPGLAGSSGEQYF.

The CDR3 loop is CASSSDPGQGDSYEQYF. In DNA form, the CDR3 reads TGTGCCAGTAGCAGCGACCCGGGACAGGGCGACTCCTACGAGCAGTACTTC. The chain has TRBV19 and TRBJ2-7; 9 bases fit TRBD1. Germline CDR1 is LNHDA and CDR2 is SQIVND (reference sequence). Losses at the gene ends were 6 bases for V and 0 bases for J; bases not matched to a gene: 12. The CDR3 has 17 amino acids.